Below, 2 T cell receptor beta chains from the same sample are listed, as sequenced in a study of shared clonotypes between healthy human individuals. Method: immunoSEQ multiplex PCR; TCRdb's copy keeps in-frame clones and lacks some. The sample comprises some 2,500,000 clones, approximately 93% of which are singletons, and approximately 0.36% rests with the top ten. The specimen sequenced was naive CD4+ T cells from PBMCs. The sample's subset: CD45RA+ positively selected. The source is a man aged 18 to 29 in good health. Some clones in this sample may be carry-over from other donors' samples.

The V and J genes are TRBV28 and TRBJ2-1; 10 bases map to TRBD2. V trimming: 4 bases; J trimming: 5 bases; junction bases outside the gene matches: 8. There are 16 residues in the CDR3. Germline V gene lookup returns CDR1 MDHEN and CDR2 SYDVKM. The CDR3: CASSYLTSGHNNEQFF. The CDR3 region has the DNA TGTGCCAGCAGTTACTTGACTAGCGGGCACAACAATGAGCAGTTCTTC.

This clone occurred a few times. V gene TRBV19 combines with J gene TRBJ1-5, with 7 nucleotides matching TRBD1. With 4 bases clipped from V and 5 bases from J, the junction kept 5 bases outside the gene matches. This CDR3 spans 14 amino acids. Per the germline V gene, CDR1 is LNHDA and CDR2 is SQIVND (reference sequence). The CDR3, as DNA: TGTGCCAGTAGTACGTATCAGGGGGATCAGCCCCAGCATTTT. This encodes CASSTYQGDQPQHF.